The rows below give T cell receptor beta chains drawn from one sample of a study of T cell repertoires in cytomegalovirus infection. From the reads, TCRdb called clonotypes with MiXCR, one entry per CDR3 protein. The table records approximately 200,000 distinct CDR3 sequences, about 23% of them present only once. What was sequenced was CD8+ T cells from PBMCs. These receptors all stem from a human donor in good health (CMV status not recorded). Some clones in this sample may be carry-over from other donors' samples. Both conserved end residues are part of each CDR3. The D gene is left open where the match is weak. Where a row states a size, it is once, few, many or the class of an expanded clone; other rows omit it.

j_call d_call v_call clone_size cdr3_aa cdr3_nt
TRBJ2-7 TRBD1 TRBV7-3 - CASSDRDRGLYEQYF TGTGCCAGCAGCGACCGGGACAGGGGACTCTACGAGCAGTACTTC
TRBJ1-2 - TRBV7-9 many CASSFPEDYGYTF TGTGCCAGCAGCTTCCCAGAGGACTATGGCTACACCTTC
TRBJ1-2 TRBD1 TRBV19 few CASSLLRDRTYGYTF TGTGCCAGTAGCCTACTCCGGGACAGGACCTATGGCTACACCTTC
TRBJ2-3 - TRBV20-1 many CSAGATDTQYF TGCAGTGCGGGAGCGACAGATACGCAGTATTTT
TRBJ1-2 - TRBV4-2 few CASSSRGYYGYTF TGTGCCAGCAGCTCACGCGGGTACTATGGCTACACCTTC
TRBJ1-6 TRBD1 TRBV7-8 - CASSYGQGEEVNSPLHF TGTGCCAGCAGCTACGGACAGGGTGAAGAGGTTAATTCACCCCTCCACTTT
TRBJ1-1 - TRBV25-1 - CASSERAPREDTEAFF TGTGCCAGCAGTGAGCGGGCCCCGAGAGAAGACACTGAAGCTTTCTTT
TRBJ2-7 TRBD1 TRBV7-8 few CASSSRDSYYEQYF TGTGCCAGCAGCTCTCGGGACAGCTATTACGAGCAGTACTTC
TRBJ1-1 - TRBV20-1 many CSARDLAGFDTEAFF TGCAGTGCTAGAGACCTTGCGGGGTTCGACACTGAAGCTTTCTTT
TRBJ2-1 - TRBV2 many CASTGWTYNEQFF TGTGCCAGCACAGGGTGGACCTACAATGAGCAGTTCTTC
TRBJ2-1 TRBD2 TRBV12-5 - CASAAASGAYNEQFF TGTGCTAGTGCCGCGGCGAGCGGGGCCTACAATGAGCAGTTCTTC
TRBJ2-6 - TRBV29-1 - CSVEDRAAGANVLTF TGCAGCGTTGAAGATCGGGCGGCTGGGGCCAACGTCCTGACTTTC
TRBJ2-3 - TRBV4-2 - CASSQEGPSGTDTQYF TGTGCCAGCAGCCAAGAAGGTCCGAGCGGCACAGATACGCAGTATTTT
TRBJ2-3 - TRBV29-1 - CSGGGEAQYF TGCAGCGGGGGCGGGGAGGCGCAGTATTTT
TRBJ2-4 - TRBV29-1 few CSPAGWAKNIQYF TGCAGCCCTGCTGGGTGGGCCAAAAACATTCAGTACTTC
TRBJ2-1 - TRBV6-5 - CASSYSTNNEQFF TGTGCCAGCAGTTACTCGACCAACAATGAGCAGTTCTTC
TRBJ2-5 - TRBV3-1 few CASSQVGQGNQETQYF TGTGCCAGCAGCCAAGTAGGGCAGGGCAATCAAGAGACCCAGTACTTC
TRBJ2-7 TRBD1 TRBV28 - CASSLRDRTYEQYF TGTGCCAGCAGTTTACGGGACAGGACCTACGAGCAGTACTTC
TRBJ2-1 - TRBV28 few CASSPEGEGSYNEQFF TGTGCCAGCAGTCCAGAGGGGGAGGGCTCCTACAATGAGCAGTTCTTC
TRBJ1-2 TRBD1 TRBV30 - CAHPEVTGYGYTF TGTGCCCACCCGGAGGTGACAGGGTACGGCTACACCTTC
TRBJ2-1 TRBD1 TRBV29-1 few CSVDRQGARNEQFF TGCAGCGTTGATAGGCAGGGGGCGAGGAATGAGCAGTTCTTC
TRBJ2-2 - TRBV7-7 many CASSPSPSTGELFF TGTGCCAGCAGCCCAAGCCCGTCAACCGGGGAGCTGTTTTTT
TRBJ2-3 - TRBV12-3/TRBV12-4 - CASGRRRAGHTQYF TGTGCCAGCGGGCGGCGCAGGGCCGGTCATACGCAGTATTTT
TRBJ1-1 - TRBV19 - CASSFLGQNTEAFF TGTGCCAGTAGTTTCCTGGGGCAGAACACTGAAGCTTTCTTT
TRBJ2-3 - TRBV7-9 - CASSLGALGDTQYF TGTGCCAGCAGCTTAGGGGCCCTCGGGGATACGCAGTATTTT
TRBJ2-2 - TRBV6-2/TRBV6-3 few CASSYPNRDLSTGELFF TGTGCCAGCAGTTACCCAAACAGGGATTTAAGCACCGGGGAGCTGTTTTTT
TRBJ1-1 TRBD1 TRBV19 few CASSHRGMNTEAFF TGTGCCAGTAGTCACAGGGGCATGAACACTGAAGCTTTCTTT
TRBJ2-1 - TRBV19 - CASSTQVFYNEQFF TGTGCCAGTAGTACCCAAGTTTTCTACAATGAGCAGTTCTTC
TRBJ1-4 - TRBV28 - CASSFSGAAGEKLFF TGTGCCAGCAGTTTCTCGGGGGCAGCGGGGGAAAAACTGTTTTTT